A selection of T cell receptor beta chains follows, all from one sample in a study of cytomegalovirus exposure and HLA in healthy donors. Using immunoSEQ multiplex PCR, the repertoire was profiled, and TCRdb retains in-frame clones only, with some absent. The sample lists 100,000 to 150,000 clones; 75% to 85% were seen once. The sequenced sample was PBMCs. Every receptor here comes from a man younger than 40 in good health and CMV-seropositive. CDR3s include the opening cysteine and the closing phenylalanine or tryptophan.

>TRBV6-4|TRBJ1-1
CASSRDRQTEAFF
>TRBV11-2|TRBJ2-7
CASSLPGTGAVEQYF
>TRBV27|TRBJ2-2
CASRVPGTGELFF
>TRBV6-1|TRBJ2-7
CASSDSYEQYF
>TRBV5-1|TRBJ2-4
CASSLGGGSSNIQYF
>TRBV5-5|TRBJ1-4
CASSYRKDSQATNEKLFF
>TRBV19|TRBJ1-1
CASSTGQETEAFF
>TRBV6-5|TRBJ1-1
CASSRDSRTFGAFF
>TRBV4-1|TRBJ1-2
CASSPLDRDYGYTF
>TRBV7-6|TRBJ2-1
CASRLAGGQGNEQFF
>TRBV9|TRBJ2-7
CASSVDHFSYEQYF
>TRBV5-8|TRBJ1-4
CASSSSGAQGEKLFF
>TRBV7-2|TRBJ2-3
CASSLVRSGVADTQYF
>TRBV6-5|TRBJ2-7
CASNDLTGNGEQYF
>TRBV7-9|TRBJ2-2
CASSPRGTATGELFF
>TRBV11-2|TRBJ1-4
CASKRSGQNNEKLFF
>TRBV18|TRBJ1-5
CASSPYISNQPQHF